Shown below are 30 T cell receptor beta chains from a single sample sequenced in a study of T cells in localized non-small cell lung cancer. The assay was immunoSEQ multiplex PCR, and TCRdb's table has in-frame clones only and misses some. The table lists tens of thousands of clones, 84% of them singletons. Source: peripheral blood, taken before any cancer treatment. Receptor source: a man aged 35-69 years with stage I lung adenocarcinoma.

The chain has TRBV6-5 and TRBJ1-5, with 7 bases matching TRBD1. CDR3 size: 15 residues. The V segment lost 4 bases and the J segment 1 base; nucleotides outside the gene matches: 4. Per the germline V gene, CDR1 is MNHEY and CDR2 is SVGAGI. The CDR3 is CASSSEGASNQPQHF. The CDR3 nucleotides are TGTGCCAGCAGTTCCGAGGGGGCGAGCAATCAGCCCCAGCATTTT.

The chain joins TRBV5-1 to TRBJ2-1, with 7 bases matching TRBD2. Germline-derived CDR1 and CDR2 are SGHRS and YFSETQ. V shed 0 bases, J shed 5 bases, and the junction held 2 bases outside the gene matches. CDR3 length: 14 amino acids. The CDR3 DNA is TGCGCCAGCAGCTTGGGGACTAGTAACAATGAGCAGTTCTTC. Translating gives CASSLGTSNNEQFF.

The DNA of the CDR3 is TGTGCCAGTAGTATAGCCGGAGACACTGAAGCTTTCTTT. Translation: CASSIAGDTEAFF. This chain connects TRBV19 to TRBJ1-1, with D uncertain. Trimming removed 1 base from V and 3 bases from J, with 6 bases in between. Germline V gene lookup returns CDR1 LNHDA and CDR2 SQIVND (reference sequence). The CDR3 sequence is 13 residues long.

The chain uses TRBV2 and TRBJ1-5; 10 bases match TRBD1. The CDR3 extends over 14 amino acids. The V gene end was trimmed by 6 bases and the J gene end by 4 bases; junction bases not matched to a gene: 3. Germline loops: CDR1 SNHLY, CDR2 FYNNEI. The CDR3 bases are TGTGCCAGCAGAGGGACAGGGGTAAATCAGCCCCAGCATTTT. Translated: CASRGTGVNQPQHF.

The chain carries TRBV2 and TRBJ2-6; D could derive from TRBD1 or TRBD2 (5 bases each). In germline, CDR1 is SNHLY, CDR2 FYNNEI. Deletions cut 1 base from V and 4 bases from J, with 11 bases between. This CDR3 is 16 amino acids long. The CDR3 DNA follows: TGTGCCAGCAGTGAAGTGTTTGGGACCGGGGCCAACGTCCTGACTTTC. Translation gives CASSEVFGTGANVLTF.

The chain has TRBV19 and TRBJ2-6; 11 nucleotides match TRBD1. The junction had 7 bases not matched to a gene; V was cut back by 7 bases and J by 2 bases. Germline CDR1 reads LNHDA; CDR2 reads SQIVND (reference sequence). The CDR3 has 17 amino acids. CDR3 nucleotide sequence: TGTGCCAGTAATGTCGGACAGGGGGCTACTGGGGCCAACGTCCTGACTTTC. This sequence encodes CASNVGQGATGANVLTF.

The chain uses TRBV29-1 and TRBJ2-5, with D uncertain. This CDR3 is 13 amino acids long. Germline CDR1 and CDR2: SQVTM and ANQGSEA. Trimming took 3 bases from V and 5 from J, leaving 13 bases between them. The DNA of the CDR3 is TGCAGCGTTGATCAAACGACTGGGGAGACCCAGTACTTC. Amino acids: CSVDQTTGETQYF.

The chain links TRBV18 to TRBJ1-3; D call uncertain. The V end lost 2 bases, the J end lost 6 bases, and 11 bases lay between the germline ends. The CDR3 sequence is 14 residues long. Germline-derived CDR1 and CDR2 are KGHSH and LQKENI. CDR3 protein: CASSPRDIVNTIYF. CDR3 coding DNA: TGTGCCAGCTCACCAAGGGATATAGTAAACACCATATATTTT.

The chain is built from TRBV7-3 and TRBJ2-6; D may correspond to TRBD1 or TRBD2 (5 bases each). CDR3 length: 17 residues. Germline loops: CDR1 SGHTA, CDR2 FQGTGA. Trimming stripped 5 bases from V and 1 base from J, with 15 bases between. As DNA, the CDR3 is TGTGCCAGCAGCCGTGGGGGTACAACTTCTGGGGCCAACGTCCTGACTTTC. Protein sequence: CASSRGGTTSGANVLTF.

The chain combines TRBV5-1 with TRBJ1-4, with D possibly matching TRBD1 (5 bases). The V end lost 8 bases, the J end lost 0 bases, and 23 bases lay between the germline ends. This CDR3 comprises 18 residues. Germline values: CDR1 SGHRS, CDR2 YFSETQ. CDR3 nucleotide sequence: TGCGCCAGGAGACCGGGGGGGACGTTATCGACAACTAATGAAAAACTGTTTTTT. It specifies CARRPGGTLSTTNEKLFF.

The V call is TRBV27, the J call TRBJ2-7, with 8 nucleotides matching TRBD1. There are 15 residues in the CDR3. V was clipped by 6 bases and J by 6 bases; unmatched bases: 13. From germline, CDR1 is MNHEY and CDR2 SMNVEV (reference sequence). CDR3 amino acids: CASSLRSRGLGEQYF. The DNA of the CDR3 is TGTGCCAGCAGCTTACGTTCCAGGGGGCTGGGCGAGCAGTACTTC.

This clone was found once. The chain joins TRBV2 to TRBJ1-1; maybe TRBD1 (6 bases). V was trimmed by 5 bases and J by 1 base, leaving 17 bases between them. Germline values: CDR1 SNHLY, CDR2 FYNNEI. The CDR3 runs to 16 residues. The CDR3 loop reads CASSSLRQVRNTEAFF. Here the CDR3 DNA reads TGTGCCAGCAGTTCACTTAGACAGGTGAGGAACACTGAAGCTTTCTTT.

The sample holds a few counts of this clone. This chain joins TRBV5-1 and TRBJ2-7, with no clear D. Germline V lookup: CDR1 SGHRS, CDR2 YFSETQ. The V gene lost 0 bases and the J gene lost 5 bases, with 12 bases spanning the gap. The CDR3 is made up of 14 amino acids. The CDR3 reads CASSLVTFNDEQYF. CDR3 nucleotide sequence: TGCGCCAGCAGCTTGGTGACTTTTAACGACGAGCAGTACTTC.

V gene TRBV2 combines with J gene TRBJ2-1; 10 positions match TRBD2. This CDR3 spans 16 amino acids. From germline, CDR1 is SNHLY and CDR2 FYNNEI. The J segment lost 6 bases and the V segment lost 2 bases, leaving 7 bases of the junction unmatched. The CDR3 bases are TGTGCCAGCAGTGAACAGGCCGGGACTAGCGCCAATGAGCAGTTCTTC. Its translation is CASSEQAGTSANEQFF.

The V gene is TRBV27, the J gene TRBJ2-5; no firm D call. Trimming removed 3 bases from V and 9 bases from J, with 14 bases in between. The germline CDR1 and CDR2 sequences are MNHEY and SMNVEV (reference sequence). This CDR3 is 13 amino acids long. CDR3 residues: CASSFILDGPQYF. The CDR3 DNA follows: TGTGCCAGCAGTTTTATCCTGGACGGACCCCAGTACTTC.

The chain combines TRBV10-3 with TRBJ1-1, with D possibly being TRBD1 (6 bases). The CDR3 length is 15 residues. Germline CDR1 ENHRY, CDR2 SYGVKD. Deletions cut 6 bases from V and 1 base from J, with 15 bases between. The chain's CDR3 is CAIRPSTGPNTEAFF. Here the CDR3 DNA reads TGTGCCATCAGGCCATCGACAGGTCCGAACACTGAAGCTTTCTTT.

CDR3 loop: CASSHLMNSGANVLTF. CDR3 sequence (DNA): TGTGCCAGCAGCCACCTGATGAACTCTGGGGCCAACGTCCTGACTTTC. The chain has TRBV14 and TRBJ2-6; D unclear. The ends were cut back, 3 bases at V and 0 bases at J, with 9 bases in the middle. This CDR3 is 16 amino acids long. Germline lookup yields CDR1 SGHDN and CDR2 FVKESK.

The chain combines TRBV5-1 with TRBJ2-5; 8 nucleotides line up with TRBD2. The ends lost 4 bases at V and 6 bases at J; junction bases unmatched: 5. Germline CDR1 SGHRS, CDR2 YFSETQ. The CDR3 is 13 amino acids. CDR3: CASSPAGGKTQYF. The CDR3 DNA sequence: TGCGCCAGCAGCCCCGCGGGGGGAAAGACCCAGTACTTC. Together with reference TRBV5-1 and TRBJ2-5, the CDR3 gives the full variable domain: KAGVTQTPRYLIKTRGQQVTLSCSPISGHRSVSWYQQTPGQGLQFLFEYFSETQRNKGNFPGRFSGRQFSNSRSEMNVSTLELGDSALYLCASSPAGGKTQYFGPGTRLLVL.

V is TRBV19 and J is TRBJ1-2; no definite D call. Trimming took 4 bases from V and 0 from J, leaving 15 bases between them. The CDR3 has 16 residues. From germline, CDR1 is LNHDA and CDR2 SQIVND (reference sequence). DNA for the CDR3: TGTGCCAGTAGTACTCAAAGGAAGGACCCTAACTATGGCTACACCTTC. It translates to CASSTQRKDPNYGYTF.

V and J are TRBV27 and TRBJ1-1; D not resolved. The length of the CDR3 is 13 residues. CDR1 is MNHEY and CDR2 is SMNVEV in the germline V gene (reference sequence). V lost 7 bases and J lost 8, with 17 bases in between. Here the CDR3 DNA reads TGTGCCAGCATCAAACAAGGTTTTAGAGAAGCTTTCTTT. Protein: CASIKQGFREAFF.

The chain carries TRBV19 and TRBJ2-7, with a weak D call TRBD1 (5 bases). The V gene's germline CDR1 is LNHDA and CDR2 SQIVND (reference sequence). The CDR3 loop spans 14 amino acids. Trimming removed 1 base at V and 9 bases at J, with 16 bases between. The CDR3 sequence: CASSIANRAQGQYF. The CDR3 nucleotides are TGTGCCAGTAGTATAGCCAACCGGGCCCAGGGGCAGTACTTC.

This sequence joins TRBV14 and TRBJ2-1; D not certain. Germline V CDR1 and CDR2: SGHDN, FVKESK. The CDR3 is 14 residues long. V lost 3 bases and J 1 base, leaving 7 bases between the germline ends. The CDR3 DNA reads TGTGCCAGCAGCCACCTGGGGTCCTACAATGAGCAGTTCTTC. It is translated as CASSHLGSYNEQFF. The variable domain in full, completed from reference TRBV14 and TRBJ2-1, reads EAGVTQFPSHSVIEKGQTVTLRCDPISGHDNLYWYRRVMGKEIKFLLHFVKESKQDESGMPNNRFLAERTGGTYSTLKVQPAELEDSGVYFCASSHLGSYNEQFFGPGTRLTVL.

V usage is TRBV6-5 and J usage is TRBJ2-1, with D possibly being TRBD2 (5 bases). This CDR3 is 16 amino acids long. Trimming removed 0 bases from V and 2 bases from J, with 11 bases in between. From germline, CDR1 is MNHEY and CDR2 SVGAGI. CDR3 sequence (DNA): TGTGCCAGCAGTTACTCTCGGGGAGCCCCCTACAATGAGCAGTTCTTC. Encoded protein: CASSYSRGAPYNEQFF.

The chain couples TRBV6-1 to TRBJ2-7; 9 bases fit TRBD2. The CDR3 sequence is 14 residues long. The V gene end was trimmed by 7 bases and the J gene end by 4 bases; junction bases not matched to a gene: 8. Germline V gene lookup returns CDR1 MNHNS and CDR2 SASEGT. This CDR3 is CASTLREGRYEQYF. The CDR3 DNA reads as TGTGCCAGCACCTTGCGGGAGGGCCGGTACGAGCAGTACTTC.

This clone was recorded once. The V gene is TRBV29-1, the J gene TRBJ1-5; a possible D gene is TRBD1 (6 bases). The V gene's germline CDR1 is SQVTM and CDR2 ANQGSEA. The CDR3 is 14 residues long. With 4 bases removed from V and 3 bases from J, the gap between germline ends came to 13 bases. DNA of the CDR3: TGCAGCGTTGGTGAGACAGGAGTCAATCAGCCCCAGCATTTT. The encoded protein is CSVGETGVNQPQHF. The whole variable domain, remainder taken from reference TRBV29-1 and TRBJ1-5, is SAVISQKPSRDICQRGTSLTIQCQVDSQVTMMFWYRQQPGQSLTLIATANQGSEATYESGFVIDKFPISRPNLTFSTLTVSNMSPEDSSIYLCSVGETGVNQPQHFGDGTRLSIL.

This clone was observed a single time. The chain joins TRBV4-1 to TRBJ2-7; D tentatively fits TRBD1 or TRBD2 (5 bases each). V lost 2 bases and J 6 bases, leaving 17 bases between the germline ends. CDR3 length: 15 residues. CDR1 is MGHRA, CDR2 YSYEKL, per germline. The CDR3 spells CASSQRGEPGSEQYF. The CDR3 DNA is TGCGCCAGCAGCCAAAGAGGGGAGCCCGGGTCCGAGCAGTACTTC.

The sample holds a few counts of this clone. The chain links TRBV9 to TRBJ1-1; D gene unclear. Germline assignment: CDR1 SGDLS and CDR2 YYNGEE. The germline V and J ends were trimmed by 4 bases and 4 bases, with 8 bases remaining between them. This CDR3 is built from 12 residues. This chain's CDR3 is CASSTRGTEAFF. The CDR3, as DNA: TGTGCCAGCAGCACTCGAGGCACTGAAGCTTTCTTT.

V gene TRBV6-8 combines with J gene TRBJ2-2; D is uncertain. This CDR3 has 23 amino acids. V gave up 5 bases and J gave up 3 bases, with 37 bases separating them. The germline gives CDR1 MNHGY, CDR2 SAAAGT. CDR3 DNA sequence: TGTGCCAGCAGTATAATATGGGGTTGGTTCGGTGTCGAATTGATCTTCGACACCGGGGAGCTGTTTTTT. Amino acid sequence: CASSIIWGWFGVELIFDTGELFF.

The chain couples TRBV19 to TRBJ2-5; the match to TRBD1 covers 7 bases. Germline V gene sequence: CDR1 LNHDA, CDR2 SQIVND (reference sequence). The CDR3 contains 16 residues. V shed 4 bases, J shed 4 bases, and the junction held 12 bases outside the gene matches. The CDR3 DNA is TGTGCCAGTAGTAAACTCCGCCGGGCAGGGGGAGAGACCCAGTACTTC. Translated, it gives CASSKLRRAGGETQYF.

In its sample, this clone was seen once. The chain couples TRBV27 to TRBJ1-4; maybe TRBD1 (5 bases). Germline assignment: CDR1 MNHEY and CDR2 SMNVEV (reference sequence). The CDR3 is made up of 15 amino acids. Trimming shortened V by 2 bases and J by 3 bases, and 10 bases separated the two germline ends. CDR3 residues: CASSLKGVANEKLFF. The DNA of the CDR3 is TGTGCCAGCAGTTTAAAAGGGGTGGCTAATGAAAAACTGTTTTTT.